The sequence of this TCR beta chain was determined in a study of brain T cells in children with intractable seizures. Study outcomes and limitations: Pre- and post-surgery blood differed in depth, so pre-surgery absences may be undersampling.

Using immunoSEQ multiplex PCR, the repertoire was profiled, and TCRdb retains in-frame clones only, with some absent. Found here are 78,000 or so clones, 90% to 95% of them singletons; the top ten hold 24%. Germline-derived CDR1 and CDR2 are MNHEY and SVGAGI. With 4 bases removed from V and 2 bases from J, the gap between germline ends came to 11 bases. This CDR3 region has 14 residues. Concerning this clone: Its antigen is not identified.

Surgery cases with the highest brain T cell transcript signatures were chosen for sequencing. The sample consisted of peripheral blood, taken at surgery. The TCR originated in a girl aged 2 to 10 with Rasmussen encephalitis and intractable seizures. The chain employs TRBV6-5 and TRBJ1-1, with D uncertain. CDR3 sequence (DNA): TGTGCCAGCAGTTCCCAGCTCGGTAACACTGAAGCTTTCTTT. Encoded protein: CASSSQLGNTEAFF.